The T cell receptor (gamma chain) under discussion was sequenced for a study of gamma-delta T cells after stem cell transplantation. This clone rates as large (0.1 to 1%). Other DNA sequences in this specimen translate into the identical CDR3. Germline V CDR1 and CDR2: GITISATS, ISYDGTV (reference sequence). The CDR3 consists of 16 residues. The J segment lost 4 bases and the V segment lost 2 bases, leaving 2 bases of the junction unmatched. TCRdb re-called the RT-PCR reads via CATT. The sample contains around 820 gamma-chain clones, 5% to 7% of which appear only once. Sequencing was carried out using gamma-delta T cells. The sequence came from a human donor. It is not recorded whose cells these are; they may come from a transplant donor. The genes are TRGV9 and TRGJP. CDR3: CALWEDQELGKKIKVF. CDR3 sequence (DNA): TGTGCCTTGTGGGAGGATCAAGAGTTGGGCAAAAAAATCAAGGTATTT.